These 17 T cell receptor beta chains share one sample of origin, sequenced in a study of T-cell reconstitution after alpha-beta-depleted transplantation in children. Study results and limitations: One year after transplant, T-cell counts and diversity came mostly from newly produced T cells.

Antigen specificity for these receptors is unknown. Using unique molecular identifiers, the investigators prepared the TCRbeta library. TCRdb fed the PCR reads into MiXCR, producing one record per CDR3 protein. In the table there are around 300,000 distinct CDR3 sequences, just over 7.5% of which are singletons. The sample in question was peripheral blood, obtained 360 days after TCRalphabeta/CD19-depleted stem cell transplant. The receptor source for this set is a female patient aged 2 to 10 who had a stem cell transplant for Fanconi anemia, so the T cells may come from the graft donor.

The chain uses TRBV20-1 and TRBJ2-7, with 7 bases matching TRBD2. Germline V gene data show CDR1 as DFQATT and CDR2 as SNEGSKA (reference sequence). The junction had 11 bases not matched to a gene; V was cut back by 4 bases and J by 2 bases. The CDR3 sequence is 15 residues long. CDR3 amino acids: CSAKRTSLKPYEQYF. The CDR3 nucleotides read TGCAGTGCTAAGAGGACTAGTCTTAAACCCTACGAGCAGTACTTC.

This clonotype was recorded at least ten times. V and J are TRBV20-1 and TRBJ2-7; D is unclear. Germline CDR1 is DFQATT and CDR2 is SNEGSKA (reference sequence). V was cut by 4 bases and J by 2 bases, with 9 bases left in between. The CDR3 loop spans 12 amino acids. For the CDR3, the DNA is TGCAGTGCTAAGGTGACCCCCTACGAGCAGTACTTC. Translating gives CSAKVTPYEQYF.

This clonotype was recorded at least ten times. The V and J genes are TRBV10-3 and TRBJ2-5; 7 bases are shared with TRBD2. The CDR3 totals 15 residues. V lost 6 bases to trimming and J lost 0 bases; unmatched junction nucleotides: 7. The germline CDR1 and CDR2 sequences are ENHRY and SYGVKD. The CDR3 sequence is CAISDLAAHQETQYF. Here the CDR3 DNA reads TGTGCCATCAGCGACCTAGCGGCGCACCAAGAGACCCAGTACTTC.

Many counts were recorded for this clonotype. This chain links TRBV27 with TRBJ2-7; D not resolved. This CDR3 region has 13 residues. Per germline, CDR1 MNHEY and CDR2 SMNVEV (reference sequence). Trimming removed 4 bases at V and 4 bases at J, with 11 bases between. DNA of the CDR3: TGTGCCAGCAGTTACGGGCCCTTTTACGAGCAGTACGTC. This sequence encodes CASSYGPFYEQYV.

This clonotype was seen only a few times. The rearrangement uses TRBV6-2 or TRBV6-3 and TRBJ2-5, with D uncertain. This CDR3 has 13 amino acids. Germline V gene data show CDR1 as MNHEY and CDR2 as SVGEGT. V was shortened by 6 bases and J by 5 bases, with 13 bases between the two germline ends. DNA of the CDR3: TGTGCCAGCAGCTGGGCGACACTCGAGACCCAGTACTTC. Its translation is CASSWATLETQYF.

In its sample, this clonotype was seen a few times. CDR3 in DNA: TGTGCCAGCTCACCATACGAGGGGGTTGATGAGCAGTTCTTC. Amino acid sequence: CASSPYEGVDEQFF. The genes are TRBV18 and TRBJ2-1; D might be TRBD1 (6 bases). Germline assignment: CDR1 KGHSH and CDR2 LQKENI. V lost 2 bases and J lost 8, with 13 bases in between. CDR3 size: 14 residues.

This clonotype was detected many times. The gene calls are TRBV10-3 and TRBJ1-1; TRBD1 is a possible D gene (6 bases). The CDR3 is made up of 13 amino acids. Trimming cost V 6 bases and J 5 bases, with 13 bases left between them. The germline gives CDR1 ENHRY, CDR2 SYGVKD. CDR3 amino acids: CAISSTGITEAFF. The DNA for the CDR3 is TGTGCCATCAGCTCTACAGGGATAACTGAAGCTTTCTTT.

The chain is built from TRBV14 and TRBJ2-7; D is unresolved. The CDR3 length is 15 residues. V shed 4 bases and J shed 3 bases, with 16 bases lying between them. Germline V gene sequence: CDR1 SGHDN, CDR2 FVKESK. CDR3 in amino acids: CASSPREGRGYEQYV. The CDR3 coding sequence is TGTGCCAGCAGCCCCCGCGAAGGCCGAGGCTACGAGCAGTACGTC.

This clonotype was picked up a small number of times. The genes are TRBV7-9 and TRBJ2-1; possible D gene TRBD2, 6 bases. The CDR3 is made up of 16 amino acids. V was shortened by 1 base and J by 10 bases, with 20 bases between the two germline ends. The germline V gene encodes CDR1 SEHNR and CDR2 FQNEAQ (reference sequence). The DNA for the CDR3 is TGTGCCAGCAGCTTAGGGGGACTGTCCTCCAGTCGGGAGCAGTTCTTC. Its translation: CASSLGGLSSSREQFF. The whole variable domain, remainder taken from reference TRBV7-9 and TRBJ2-1, is DTGVSQNPRHKITKRGQNVTFRCDPISEHNRLYWYRQTLGQGPEFLTYFQNEAQLEKSRLLSDRFSAERPKGSFSTLEIQRTEQGDSAMYLCASSLGGLSSSREQFFGPGTRLTVL.

This clonotype was observed many times. The chain employs TRBV4-3 and TRBJ1-2; possibly TRBD1 for D (6 bases). This CDR3 region has 13 residues. V was shortened by 3 bases and J by 8 bases, with 13 bases between the two germline ends. CDR1 is LGHNA and CDR2 is YSLEER in the germline V gene. DNA of the CDR3: TGCGCCAGCAGCCAGGAGGGGGACTTAGGCTACACCTTC. Its translation: CASSQEGDLGYTF.

The V call is TRBV7-3, the J call TRBJ2-2; D unclear. Germline assignment: CDR1 SGHTA and CDR2 FQGTGA. V lost 6 bases to trimming and J lost 7 bases, with 12 bases between them. The CDR3 runs to 13 residues. CDR3 coding DNA: TGTGCCAGCAGGGACGGATCCAGCGGGGAGCTGTTTTTT. Residues: CASRDGSSGELFF.

Many counts were recorded for this clonotype. V is TRBV29-1 and J is TRBJ2-5; no reliable D call. This CDR3 region has 12 residues. The V gene's germline CDR1 is SQVTM and CDR2 ANQGSEA. V lost 4 bases and J 1 base, leaving 7 bases between the germline ends. The CDR3 region has the DNA TGCAGCGTTGTTGGAGTCCAAGAGACCCAGTACTTC. This codes for CSVVGVQETQYF.

V usage is TRBV21-1 and J usage is TRBJ1-2; TRBD1, as called in the table, went unchecked against the DNA. TRBV21-1 is a known pseudogene. The CDR3 is 14 residues long. CDR3 loop: CASSKGQNAYGYTF. The DNA of the CDR3 is TGTGCCAGCAGCAAAGGACAGAATGCCTATGGCTACACCTTC.

This clonotype has a count of ten or more. The V call is TRBV5-4, the J call TRBJ2-2; D unresolved. This CDR3 has 15 residues. Germline V gene data show CDR1 as SGHNT and CDR2 as YYREEE (reference sequence). The V gene lost 0 bases and the J gene lost 5 bases, with 11 bases spanning the gap. The CDR3 DNA follows: TGTGCCAGCAGCTTGGGTTCTGAAAGGACCGGGGAGCTGTTTTTT. Translating it yields CASSLGSERTGELFF.

The chain is built from TRBV29-1 and TRBJ2-5; D possibly matches TRBD1 or TRBD2 (6 bases each). The CDR3 sequence is 13 residues long. The germline V and J ends were trimmed by 2 bases and 0 bases, with 7 bases remaining between them. The germline gives CDR1 SQVTM, CDR2 ANQGSEA. The CDR3 is CSVERGHQETQYF. The CDR3 DNA reads TGCAGCGTTGAACGGGGGCACCAAGAGACCCAGTACTTC.

This clonotype was observed many times. The V call is TRBV27, the J call TRBJ2-7, with 9 bases aligning to TRBD2. V was clipped by 7 bases and J by 3 bases; unmatched bases: 7. The CDR3 length is 14 residues. CDR1 and CDR2 (germline): MNHEY, SMNVEV (reference sequence). The CDR3 region has the DNA TGTGCCAGCACTAAGCGGGGGGACCTCTACGAGCAGTACTTC. Protein: CASTKRGDLYEQYF.

The rearrangement joins TRBV18 to TRBJ2-5; 9 bases fit TRBD2. This CDR3 is 15 amino acids long. Germline-derived CDR1 and CDR2 are KGHSH and LQKENI. V shed 1 base and J 5 bases; nucleotides not matched to a gene: 5. The CDR3 DNA sequence: TGTGCCAGCTCACCACTTAGCGGGAGTCGGGAGACCCAGTACTTC. As protein: CASSPLSGSRETQYF.